Listed here are 26 T cell receptor beta chains from one sample, sequenced in a study of cytomegalovirus exposure and HLA in healthy donors. The PCR had 60 Vbeta and 13 Jbeta primers. This table comes from immunoSEQ multiplex PCR, and its TCRdb copy is limited to in-frame clones, with some not included. The sample records about 130,000 clones, 80% being singletons. Source material: PBMCs. Receptors originate from a man aged 30-40 years in good health and CMV-seronegative.

This clone has a handful of counts. The J gene is TRBJ2-3, the V gene TRBV4-3, with a possible D match to TRBD2 (6 bases). V lost 4 bases, J lost 2 bases, and 19 bases lay in between. Germline V CDR1 and CDR2: LGHNA, YSLEER. The CDR3 sequence is 17 residues long. The CDR3 here is CASSLTRGLSLTDTQYF. The CDR3, as DNA: TGCGCCAGCAGCCTGACCCGGGGACTTTCACTCACAGATACGCAGTATTTT.

The chain is built from TRBV18 and TRBJ1-2; 11 bases match TRBD1. The junction had 6 bases not matched to a gene; V was cut back by 5 bases and J by 4 bases. Germline V gene lookup returns CDR1 KGHSH and CDR2 LQKENI. This CDR3 has 15 residues. The DNA of the CDR3 is TGTGCCAGCTCAGCGGGACAGGGGGTCGGCTATGGCTACACCTTC. Translation: CASSAGQGVGYGYTF.

The V call is TRBV27, the J call TRBJ2-7, with 11 bases lining up with TRBD2. The CDR3 loop spans 15 amino acids. V was pared by 4 bases and J by 2 bases, with 4 bases of the junction left unmatched. CDR1 is MNHEY and CDR2 is SMNVEV in the germline V gene (reference sequence). CDR3 protein: CASSSLAGEAYEQYF. In DNA, the CDR3 is TGTGCCAGCAGTTCACTAGCGGGAGAAGCCTACGAGCAGTACTTC.

The rearrangement joins TRBV28 to TRBJ2-3; 8 nucleotides align to TRBD1. Germline-derived CDR1 and CDR2 are MDHEN and SYDVKM. V lost 2 bases, J lost 6 bases, and 13 bases stayed unmatched. This CDR3 spans 17 amino acids. The CDR3 nucleotides read TGTGCCAGCAGTTTAACGGGGTCAGGGGGCTTTTTGGATACGCAGTATTTT. Translated, it gives CASSLTGSGGFLDTQYF.

The chain couples TRBV4-1 to TRBJ1-5; the D gene is possibly TRBD1 (5 bases). The germline V and J ends were trimmed by 2 bases and 4 bases, with 15 bases remaining between them. The CDR3 length is 16 residues. Germline lookup yields CDR1 MGHRA and CDR2 YSYEKL. CDR3 amino acids: CASSQFRIGGNQPQHF. Here the CDR3 DNA reads TGCGCCAGCAGCCAATTTCGTATCGGGGGGAATCAGCCCCAGCATTTT.

The chain is built from TRBV2 and TRBJ1-2; 7 nucleotides agree with TRBD1. With 8 bases clipped from V and 4 bases from J, the junction kept 4 bases outside the gene matches. This CDR3 has 12 residues. Looked up from germline, CDR1 is SNHLY and CDR2 is FYNNEI. The CDR3 bases are TGTGCCAGCCGACAGGGCGGCTATGGCTACACCTTC. Translating gives CASRQGGYGYTF.

The J gene is TRBJ1-1, the V gene TRBV19, with TRBD1 matching 12 bases. The CDR3 is made up of 17 amino acids. Germline CDR1 LNHDA, CDR2 SQIVND (reference sequence). Trimming cost V 3 bases and J 4 bases; bases outside gene matches: 9. The CDR3 DNA reads TGTGCCAGTAGTATTTCAGGGACAGGGGGCTTTAGCACTGAAGCTTTCTTT. Translated, it gives CASSISGTGGFSTEAFF.

This clone came up once. The chain combines TRBV29-1 with TRBJ1-2; D is unclear. V lost 6 bases, J lost 4 bases, and 9 bases lay in between. This CDR3 spans 11 amino acids. From germline, CDR1 is SQVTM and CDR2 ANQGSEA. The CDR3: CSVTPTYGYTF. The CDR3 DNA follows: TGCAGCGTCACTCCCACCTATGGCTACACCTTC.

Here the CDR3 reads CASSFAQGGETQYF. The DNA for the CDR3 is TGTGCCAGCAGCTTCGCACAGGGCGGAGAGACCCAGTACTTC. This chain uses TRBV7-6 with TRBJ2-5; D is perhaps TRBD1 (6 bases). CDR1 is SGHVS, CDR2 FNYEAQ, per germline. There are 14 residues in the CDR3. V lost 3 bases, J lost 4 bases, and 12 bases lay in between.

For this clone: Other nucleotide sequences from this sample produce the same CDR3. The V gene is TRBV6-5, the J gene TRBJ2-7; 9 nucleotides align to TRBD1. Germline lookup yields CDR1 MNHEY and CDR2 SVGAGI. This CDR3 is 15 amino acids long. V lost 0 bases, J lost 3 bases, and 3 bases stayed unmatched. This CDR3 reads CASSYSDRGIYEQYF. The CDR3 region has the DNA TGTGCCAGCAGTTACTCGGACAGGGGAATCTACGAGCAGTACTTC.

This chain connects TRBV5-1 to TRBJ2-7, with a tentative D call TRBD2 (5 bases). The V and J ends lost 0 bases and 7 bases respectively, with 11 bases between them. This CDR3 is built from 13 residues. Looked up from germline, CDR1 is SGHRS and CDR2 is YFSETQ. The CDR3 sequence: CASSLDLASEQYF. The CDR3 coding sequence is TGCGCCAGCAGCTTGGACCTAGCATCAGAGCAGTACTTC.

The chain combines TRBV7-9 with TRBJ2-5, with a weak D call TRBD1 (6 bases). This CDR3 spans 14 amino acids. CDR1 is SEHNR, CDR2 FQNEAQ, per germline (reference sequence). The V gene lost 5 bases and the J gene lost 0 bases, with 10 bases spanning the gap. The DNA of the CDR3 is TGTGCCAGCAGCCTGCGGACAGACCAAGAGACCCAGTACTTC. Protein sequence: CASSLRTDQETQYF.

Of note for this clone: A read error may account for a junction end that differs from germline. The V and J genes are TRBV6-5 and TRBJ1-5, with D tentatively TRBD1 (6 bases). This CDR3 has 15 amino acids. Germline V lookup: CDR1 MNHEY, CDR2 SVGAGI. The CDR3 DNA follows: TGTGCCAGCAGTCCGTATCAGGGGACGTATCAGCCCCAGAATTTT. As protein: CASSPYQGTYQPQNF.

CDR3 sequence reads: CASSRGQGAGYEQYF. The CDR3 coding sequence is TGTGCCAGCAGCCGCGGACAGGGGGCTGGTTACGAGCAGTACTTC. The chain uses TRBV9 and TRBJ2-5; 11 bases are a match to TRBD1. Near its end, the DNA agrees better with TRBJ2-7, so the J call may be wrong. Germline CDR1 is SGDLS and CDR2 is YYNGEE. The length of the CDR3 is 15 residues.

This clone was seen only once. Here the CDR3 reads CASSLASGRWGPEAFF. The CDR3 coding sequence is TGTGCCAGCAGCTTAGCGTCCGGGCGGTGGGGCCCAGAAGCTTTCTTT. The chain couples TRBV7-9 to TRBJ1-1, with D perhaps matching TRBD1 (5 bases). V was clipped by 0 bases and J by 8 bases, with 19 bases between them. CDR3 length equals 16 residues. Germline V CDR1 and CDR2: SEHNR, FQNEAQ (reference sequence).

The chain links TRBV28 to TRBJ2-3; 12 bases align to TRBD1. Germline CDR1 reads MDHEN; CDR2 reads SYDVKM. The CDR3 has 15 amino acids. Trimming at V came to 3 bases and at J to 6 bases, leaving 4 bases not matched to a gene. The CDR3, as DNA: TGTGCCAGCAGTTTTGGGACAGGGGGCTCGGATACGCAGTATTTT. Translation gives CASSFGTGGSDTQYF. The whole variable domain, remainder taken from reference TRBV28 and TRBJ2-3, is DVKVTQSSRYLVKRTGEKVFLECVQDMDHENMFWYRQDPGLGLRLIYFSYDVKMKEKGDIPEGYSVSREKKERFSLILESASTNQTSMYLCASSFGTGGSDTQYFGPGTRLTVL.

The chain combines TRBV5-6 with TRBJ2-2; 7 bases map to TRBD2. The V and J ends lost 4 bases and 4 bases, in that order; junction bases with no gene match: 10. The germline gives CDR1 SGHDT, CDR2 YYEEEE. This CDR3 contains 16 residues. The DNA of the CDR3 is TGTGCCAGCAGCGGGGGGGGTGGCGGAATCACCGGGGAGCTGTTTTTT. This sequence encodes CASSGGGGGITGELFF.

The chain joins TRBV14 to TRBJ2-5, with TRBD2 matching 8 bases. Germline assignment: CDR1 SGHDN and CDR2 FVKESK. The CDR3 is 12 amino acids. The junction had 0 bases not matched to a gene; V was cut back by 4 bases and J by 5 bases. CDR3 amino acids: CASSRLAETQYF. The CDR3 bases are TGTGCCAGCAGCCGACTAGCGGAGACCCAGTACTTC.

V and J are TRBV5-6 and TRBJ1-2; no definite D call. Trimming shortened V by 5 bases and J by 7 bases, and 18 bases separated the two germline ends. Per the germline V gene, CDR1 is SGHDT and CDR2 is YYEEEE. The CDR3 has 14 residues. The CDR3 region is CASSPRLRRCGYTF. The CDR3 DNA follows: TGTGCCAGCAGTCCTAGACTCCGGCGGTGTGGCTACACCTTC.

This clone was recorded once. The rearrangement joins TRBV7-2 to TRBJ1-3; 9 positions match TRBD1. The V gene end was trimmed by 2 bases and the J gene end by 2 bases; junction bases not matched to a gene: 1. CDR1 and CDR2 from the germline V gene are SGHTA and FQGNSA. CDR3 length: 15 amino acids. The CDR3 is CASSLRTGAGNTIYF. The CDR3 bases are TGTGCCAGCAGCTTACGGACAGGGGCTGGAAACACCATATATTTT.

This rearrangement joins TRBV5-5 to TRBJ1-5; D is perhaps TRBD1 (5 bases). Germline loops: CDR1 SGHKS, CDR2 YYEKEE (reference sequence). This CDR3 region has 15 residues. The germline V and J ends were trimmed by 0 bases and 0 bases, with 7 bases remaining between them. CDR3 sequence: CASSLVGLSNQPQHF. CDR3 coding DNA: TGTGCCAGCAGCTTGGTGGGACTTAGCAATCAGCCCCAGCATTTT.

The CDR3 DNA sequence: TGTGCCAGTAGTATAGTCAACAGGGGTACCTACGAGCAGTACTTC. It is translated as CASSIVNRGTYEQYF. V and J are TRBV19 and TRBJ2-7, with 7 bases that match TRBD1. CDR1 is LNHDA and CDR2 is SQIVND in the germline V gene (reference sequence). CDR3 size: 15 residues. With V trimmed by 1 base and J by 2 bases, 5 bases remained unmatched.

The chain employs TRBV6-1 and TRBJ2-5, with a tentative D call TRBD1 (6 bases). The germline V and J ends were trimmed by 2 bases and 2 bases, with 18 bases remaining between them. Per germline, CDR1 MNHNS and CDR2 SASEGT. The CDR3 extends over 17 amino acids. DNA for the CDR3: TGTGCCAGCAGTGAATTCAGGACAGCAAACCTTCAAGAGACCCAGTACTTC. Translated, it gives CASSEFRTANLQETQYF.

This clone was observed a few times. A read error may produce the germline difference seen at one junction end. The chain combines TRBV18 with TRBJ1-2; a possible D gene is TRBD1 (5 bases). CDR3 length equals 14 residues. Germline V CDR1 and CDR2: KGHSH, LQKENI. CDR3 DNA: TGTGCCAGCTCACCACAGGGGAAAATGGGCGGCTACCCCTTC. Protein: CASSPQGKMGGYPF. The complete variable domain, with remaining parts taken from reference TRBV18 and TRBJ1-2, reads NAGVMQNPRHLVRRRGQEARLRCSPMKGHSHVYWYRQLPEEGLKFMVYLQKENIIDESGMPKERFSAEFPKEGPSILRIQQVVRGDSAAYFCASSPQGKMGGYPFGSGTRLTVV.

This clone has a handful of counts. CDR3 sequence (DNA): TGTGCCAGCAGCTCAAGCACAGATACGCAGTATTTT. Translating gives CASSSSTDTQYF. V and J are TRBV7-3 and TRBJ2-3; D gene uncertain. The CDR3 extends over 12 amino acids. CDR1 is SGHTA, CDR2 FQGTGA, per germline. The V end lost 4 bases, the J end lost 0 bases, and 2 bases lay between the germline ends.

This chain joins TRBV9 and TRBJ2-7; 7 nucleotides match TRBD1. Germline V gene sequence: CDR1 SGDLS, CDR2 YYNGEE. The junction had 5 bases not matched to a gene; V was cut back by 2 bases and J by 3 bases. The CDR3 runs to 14 residues. CDR3 region: CASSVRDRHYEQYF. The DNA of the CDR3 is TGTGCCAGCAGCGTCCGGGACAGACACTACGAGCAGTACTTC. Full variable domain (missing parts from reference TRBV9 and TRBJ2-7): DSGVTQTPKHLITATGQRVTLRCSPRSGDLSVYWYQQSLDQGLQFLIQYYNGEERAKGNILERFSAQQFPDLHSELNLSSLELGDSALYFCASSVRDRHYEQYFGPGTRLTVT.